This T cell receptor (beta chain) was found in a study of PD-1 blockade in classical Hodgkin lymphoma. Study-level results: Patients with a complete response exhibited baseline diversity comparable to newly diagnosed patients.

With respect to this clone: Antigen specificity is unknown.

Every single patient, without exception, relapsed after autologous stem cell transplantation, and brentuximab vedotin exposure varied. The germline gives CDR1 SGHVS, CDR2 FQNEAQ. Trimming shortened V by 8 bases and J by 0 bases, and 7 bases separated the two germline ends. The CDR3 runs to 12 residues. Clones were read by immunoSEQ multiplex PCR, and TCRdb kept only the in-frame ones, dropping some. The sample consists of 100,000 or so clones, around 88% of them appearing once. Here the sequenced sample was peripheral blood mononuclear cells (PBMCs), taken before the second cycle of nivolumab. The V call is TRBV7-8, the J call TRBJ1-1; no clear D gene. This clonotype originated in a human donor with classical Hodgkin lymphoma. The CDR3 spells CASEVLNTEAFF. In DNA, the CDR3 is TGTGCCAGCGAGGTCCTGAACACTGAAGCTTTCTTT.